Sequencing of this T cell receptor (beta chain) was carried out in a study of CD4+ T cells in melanoma. Generated by immunoSEQ multiplex PCR, the TCRdb table keeps only in-frame clones and is missing some. The table lists around 10,000 clones, about 72% of them singletons, with roughly 13% in the top ten. Study outcomes and limitations: Neoantigen-specific CD4+ T cells in melanoma reportedly had diverse differentiation states. A reported correlation linked neoantigen-specific CD4+ T cells to CD8+, macrophage and B cell function.

Trimming removed 7 bases at V and 3 bases at J, with 16 bases between. Germline lookup yields CDR1 SNHLY and CDR2 FYNNEI. The CDR3 is 15 residues long. Comments on this clone: Antigen unknown.

The sample comprised cells from a culture (not recorded whether cultured in vitro). This clonotype originated in a human donor with melanoma. The genes are TRBV2 and TRBJ1-5; no firm D call. The CDR3 reads CASTTLLGYNQPQHF. CDR3 sequence (DNA): TGTGCCAGCACTACCCTCCTAGGGTACAATCAGCCCCAGCATTTT.